The clone carrying this T cell receptor (beta chain) was recorded many times. The entry originates in a study of early T cells in non-severe SARS-CoV-2 infection. In the study overall: Chains stayed unpaired after sequencing of bulk RNA from unsorted whole blood.

TCRdb reprocessed the 5' RACE reads with MiXCR, giving one entry per CDR3 protein. Of about 97,000 distinct CDR3 sequences in the sample, approximately 9.9% are singletons; the top ten hold roughly 5%. Germline V gene sequence: CDR1 ENHRY, CDR2 SYGVKD. V lost 6 bases, J lost 8 bases, and 14 bases lay in between. CDR3 length equals 13 residues. The sample was whole blood, taken at baseline. The sequence came from an adult who was a healthcare worker with PCR-confirmed SARS-CoV-2 infection or an uninfected control (not recorded which). The V and J genes are TRBV10-3 and TRBJ2-1, with D perhaps assigned TRBD1 or TRBD2 (5 bases each). CDR3 in DNA: TGTGCCATCAGCCGGGACCTCAGCGATGAGCAGTTCTTC. Protein product: CAISRDLSDEQFF.